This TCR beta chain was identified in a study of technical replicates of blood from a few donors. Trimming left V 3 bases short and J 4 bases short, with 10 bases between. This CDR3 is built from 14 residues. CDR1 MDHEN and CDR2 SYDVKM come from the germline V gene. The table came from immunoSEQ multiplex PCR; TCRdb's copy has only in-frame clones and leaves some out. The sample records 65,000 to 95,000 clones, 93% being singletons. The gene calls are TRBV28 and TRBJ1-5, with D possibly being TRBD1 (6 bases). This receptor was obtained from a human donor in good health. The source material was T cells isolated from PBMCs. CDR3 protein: CASSLFRGNQPQHF. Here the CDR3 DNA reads TGTGCCAGCAGTTTGTTCAGGGGTAATCAGCCCCAGCATTTT.